The 10 T cell receptor beta chains below all came from one sample that was sequenced in a study of CXCR3-negative and CXCR3-positive naive CD8 T cells. Findings of the study overall: Against CXCR3-negative naive cells, CXCR3-positive naive cells showed more hydrophobic TRB CDR3s.

The study made its TRB cDNA libraries by 5' RACE, adding UMI labels. TCRdb re-called the 5' RACE reads, yielding one record per CDR3 amino acid sequence without DNA. Its table records roughly 6,600 distinct CDR3 sequences. No antigen has been identified for these receptors. Sequencing was carried out using naive CXCR3+ CD8+ T cells from blood. As for subset: CD45RO-CCR7+CD27+CD95- naive CD8+ T cells expressing CXCR3 (TNR3+). The source of these receptors is a human donor in good health. Some clones in this sample may be carry-over from other donors' samples.

This clonotype is medium-sized by frequency. The V call is TRBV18, the J call TRBJ2-1; the D gene TCRdb calls, TRBD1, cannot be checked with no DNA. Germline V lookup: CDR1 KGHSH, CDR2 LQKENI. This CDR3 spans 14 amino acids. CDR3 loop: CASSPETGVDEQFF.

Considering frequency, this clonotype is medium-sized. The chain joins TRBV7-8 to TRBJ2-1; the D gene TCRdb calls, TRBD1, cannot be checked with no DNA. Germline loops: CDR1 SGHVS, CDR2 FQNEAQ. This CDR3 has 13 residues. CDR3 in amino acids: CASSSSGENEQFF.

This clonotype is classed as medium-sized by frequency. The chain joins TRBV5-4 to TRBJ2-1; absent DNA, TCRdb's TRBD2 call cannot be checked. The CDR3 runs to 17 residues. CDR1 is SGHNT, CDR2 YYREEE, per germline (reference sequence). CDR3 in amino acids: CASSQITTGGLYNEQFF.

The chain combines TRBV2 with TRBJ1-5. Looked up from germline, CDR1 is SNHLY and CDR2 is FYNNEI. The CDR3 has 16 residues. The CDR3 protein is CASTQSEVGNNQPQHF.

The chain is built from TRBV29-1 and TRBJ2-4; the D gene TCRdb calls, TRBD1, cannot be checked with no DNA. CDR1 is SQVTM, CDR2 ANQGSEA, per germline. The CDR3 consists of 14 residues. CDR3 sequence reads: CSAMTGGSKNIQYF.

This rearrangement joins TRBV27 to TRBJ2-1; TCRdb indicates TRBD1, and absent DNA this call remains unverified. This CDR3 is 14 amino acids long. Germline V CDR1 and CDR2: MNHEY, SMNVEV (reference sequence). The CDR3: CASSTTGAYNEQFF.

This clonotype ranks as medium-sized in terms of frequency. The chain employs TRBV15 and TRBJ2-1. The germline CDR1 and CDR2 sequences are LNHNV and YYDKDF (reference sequence). The CDR3 sequence is 16 residues long. This chain's CDR3 is CATSRDPISSYNEQFF.

The V and J genes are TRBV20-1 and TRBJ2-3. Germline CDR1 is DFQATT and CDR2 is SNEGSKA (reference sequence). The CDR3 is 15 amino acids. Here the CDR3 reads CSAKRTEPSTDTQYF.

By frequency, this clonotype registers medium-sized. The V and J genes are TRBV12-3 or TRBV12-4 and TRBJ1-1; TCRdb names TRBD1, which stays unverified in the absence of DNA. The CDR3 contains 14 residues. The CDR3 reads CASRDQGLGTEAFF.

This clonotype counts as medium-sized by frequency. The rearrangement links TRBV15 to TRBJ2-3; the TCRdb D gene call, TRBD1, has no DNA to confirm it. The CDR3 contains 15 residues. CDR1 is LNHNV, CDR2 YYDKDF, per germline (reference sequence). CDR3 sequence reads: CATSSPRDGTDTQYF.